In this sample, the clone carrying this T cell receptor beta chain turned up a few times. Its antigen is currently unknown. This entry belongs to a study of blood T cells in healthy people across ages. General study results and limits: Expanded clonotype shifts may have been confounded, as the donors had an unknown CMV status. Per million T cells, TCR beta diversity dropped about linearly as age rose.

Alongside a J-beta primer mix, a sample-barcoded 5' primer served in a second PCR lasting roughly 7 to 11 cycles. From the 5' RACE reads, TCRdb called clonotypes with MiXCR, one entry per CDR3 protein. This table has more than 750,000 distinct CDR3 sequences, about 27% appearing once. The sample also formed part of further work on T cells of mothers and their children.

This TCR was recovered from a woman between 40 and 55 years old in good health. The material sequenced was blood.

CDR3 residues: CASNPAGRVGGYTF. For the CDR3, the DNA is TGTGCCAGCAACCCAGCCGGCAGGGTAGGAGGCTACACCTTC. The rearrangement links TRBV5-6 to TRBJ1-2; D might be TRBD1 (5 bases). V lost 6 bases, J lost 8 bases, and 20 bases lay in between. Germline assignment: CDR1 SGHDT and CDR2 YYEEEE. The CDR3 spans 14 residues.